Presented here are 18 T cell receptor beta chains from one specimen sequenced in a study of blood T cell repertoires in COVID-19. TCRdb's copy holds only in-frame clones and misses some; the assay was immunoSEQ multiplex PCR. There are approximately 12,000 clones in the sample; roughly two thirds occur only once, and 30% to 35% lies in the top ten. The sequencing input was peripheral blood. The receptors here all came from a human donor in a cohort sampled during active COVID-19.

V is TRBV10-3 and J is TRBJ1-6, with D maybe TRBD1 (5 bases). The germline V gene encodes CDR1 ENHRY and CDR2 SYGVKD. CDR3 length equals 14 residues. V lost 4 bases and J 9 bases, leaving 13 bases between the germline ends. The CDR3 region is CAISGSQGGSPLHF. For the CDR3, the DNA is TGTGCCATCAGTGGAAGTCAGGGTGGTTCACCCCTCCACTTT.

This clone was seen a single time. The chain links TRBV7-2 to TRBJ1-3, with D perhaps matching TRBD1 (6 bases). Per the germline V gene, CDR1 is SGHTA and CDR2 is FQGNSA. The CDR3 is 15 amino acids. V lost 4 bases and J 0 bases, leaving 10 bases between the germline ends. The CDR3 sequence is CASSSRTVSGNTIYF. CDR3 nucleotide sequence: TGTGCCAGCAGCTCGAGGACAGTCTCTGGAAACACCATATATTTT.

The chain recombines TRBV29-1 with TRBJ1-2; D remains unclear. This CDR3 has 13 amino acids. Germline assignment: CDR1 SQVTM and CDR2 ANQGSEA. Trimming pared 4 bases from V and 0 bases from J, leaving 9 bases between. Here the CDR3 DNA reads TGCAGCGTTGTGGGGAGAGCTAACTATGGCTACACCTTC. It yields the protein CSVVGRANYGYTF.

The V gene is TRBV5-1, the J gene TRBJ2-3, with a possible D match to TRBD2 (5 bases). Per the germline V gene, CDR1 is SGHRS and CDR2 is YFSETQ. CDR3 length equals 15 residues. V shed 0 bases and J shed 0 bases, with 8 bases lying between them. The chain's CDR3 is CASSLAGGSTDTQYF. DNA of the CDR3: TGCGCCAGCAGCTTGGCCGGAGGTAGCACAGATACGCAGTATTTT. Full variable domain (outside the CDR3, taken from reference TRBV5-1 and TRBJ2-3): KAGVTQTPRYLIKTRGQQVTLSCSPISGHRSVSWYQQTPGQGLQFLFEYFSETQRNKGNFPGRFSGRQFSNSRSEMNVSTLELGDSALYLCASSLAGGSTDTQYFGPGTRLTVL.

This clone was seen just once. The chain joins TRBV29-1 to TRBJ2-3; TRBD2 agrees at 7 bases. CDR3 length: 14 amino acids. Germline V gene sequence: CDR1 SQVTM, CDR2 ANQGSEA. The ends lost 1 base at V and 2 bases at J; junction bases unmatched: 3. CDR3 in DNA: TGCAGCGTTGAAGGAGGGAGGGACACAGATACGCAGTATTTT. This translates into CSVEGGRDTDTQYF.

This clone was seen once. The rearrangement joins TRBV5-1 to TRBJ1-1; D is undetermined. The V end lost 0 bases, the J end lost 1 base, and 10 bases lay between the germline ends. Germline V lookup: CDR1 SGHRS, CDR2 YFSETQ. CDR3 length equals 15 residues. The CDR3 DNA sequence: TGCGCCAGCAGCTTGGGGCCGGGAACGAACACTGAAGCTTTCTTT. It translates to CASSLGPGTNTEAFF.

The rearrangement joins TRBV18 to TRBJ2-7, with D maybe TRBD1 (5 bases). Germline loops: CDR1 KGHSH, CDR2 LQKENI. The CDR3 totals 12 residues. Trimming shortened V by 1 base and J by 6 bases, and 7 bases separated the two germline ends. As DNA, the CDR3 is TGTGCCAGCTCACCACGACAGACCGAGCAGTACTTC. Its translation: CASSPRQTEQYF. Combining the CDR3 with reference TRBV18 and TRBJ2-7 gives the whole variable domain NAGVMQNPRHLVRRRGQEARLRCSPMKGHSHVYWYRQLPEEGLKFMVYLQKENIIDESGMPKERFSAEFPKEGPSILRIQQVVRGDSAAYFCASSPRQTEQYFGPGTRLTVT.

V usage is TRBV15 and J usage is TRBJ2-5, with 7 bases identical to TRBD1. The CDR3 is 14 residues long. Germline CDR1 LNHNV, CDR2 YYDKDF (reference sequence). The V and J ends lost 1 base and 3 bases, in that order; junction bases with no gene match: 2. CDR3: CATSRGGTEETQYF. As DNA, the CDR3 is TGTGCCACCAGCAGAGGGGGGACAGAAGAGACCCAGTACTTC.

The V call is TRBV5-4, the J call TRBJ2-1; a weak D match, TRBD1 (5 bases). The V and J ends lost 4 bases and 3 bases respectively, with 8 bases between them. CDR3 length: 13 residues. Per the germline V gene, CDR1 is SGHNT and CDR2 is YYREEE (reference sequence). The CDR3 nucleotides are TGTGCCAGCAGCCAAGACAGCTACAATGAGCAGTTCTTC. Translating it yields CASSQDSYNEQFF.

The chain links TRBV29-1 to TRBJ1-6, with 10 bases identical to TRBD1. V gave up 6 bases and J gave up 10 bases; unmatched junction bases: 6. The CDR3 is 13 amino acids. Per the germline V gene, CDR1 is SQVTM and CDR2 is ANQGSEA. CDR3: CSVRDRGLSPLHF. The CDR3 DNA is TGCAGCGTCCGCGACAGGGGGCTATCACCCCTCCACTTT.

This clone was found once. The chain joins TRBV18 to TRBJ1-6, with a possible D match to TRBD1 (6 bases). This CDR3 has 16 amino acids. The V end lost 5 bases, the J end lost 5 bases, and 16 bases lay between the germline ends. Germline CDR1 and CDR2: KGHSH and LQKENI. For the CDR3, the DNA is TGTGCCAGCTCATCATATTCGGCAGGGGATAATTCACCCCTCCACTTT. Amino acids: CASSSYSAGDNSPLHF.

The chain is built from TRBV27 and TRBJ1-6, with D tentatively TRBD1 (6 bases). The germline gives CDR1 MNHEY, CDR2 SMNVEV (reference sequence). V gave up 1 base and J gave up 2 bases, with 6 bases separating them. The CDR3 length is 15 residues. The DNA for the CDR3 is TGTGCCAGCAGTTTATGGACAGCCTATAATTCACCCCTCCACTTT. Translation: CASSLWTAYNSPLHF.

The rearrangement uses TRBV7-2 and TRBJ2-1; possible D gene TRBD1, 7 bases. The CDR3 is 15 amino acids. Germline V gene lookup returns CDR1 SGHTA and CDR2 FQGNSA. Trimming stripped 5 bases from V and 0 bases from J, with 11 bases between. CDR3 DNA: TGTGCCAGCAGCGCCCAGGGGGGCTCCTACAATGAGCAGTTCTTC. Translating it yields CASSAQGGSYNEQFF.

This chain links TRBV5-1 with TRBJ1-2; D not certain. V lost 5 bases to trimming and J lost 0 bases, with 8 bases between them. The germline V gene has CDR1 SGHRS and CDR2 YFSETQ. The CDR3 contains 13 residues. The CDR3 DNA reads TGCGCCAGCAGGCTCGGGTCTAACTATGGCTACACCTTC. Amino acid sequence: CASRLGSNYGYTF.

The V call is TRBV15, the J call TRBJ2-5; D might be TRBD2 (7 bases). The CDR3 has 15 amino acids. V lost 0 bases, J lost 4 bases, and 12 bases lay in between. Per the germline V gene, CDR1 is LNHNV and CDR2 is YYDKDF (reference sequence). The CDR3: CATSRDPGGRETQYF. CDR3 coding DNA: TGTGCCACCAGCAGAGATCCCGGGGGGCGAGAGACCCAGTACTTC.

This rearrangement joins TRBV4-2 to TRBJ2-5, with TRBD2 identical over 9 bases. The V segment lost 0 bases and the J segment 1 base; nucleotides outside the gene matches: 12. The CDR3 totals 19 residues. Germline CDR1 reads LGHNA; CDR2 reads YNFKEQ. CDR3: CASSQDPFSGRGVQETQYF. The DNA for the CDR3 is TGTGCCAGCAGCCAAGATCCCTTTAGCGGGAGAGGGGTCCAAGAGACCCAGTACTTC.

This rearrangement joins TRBV27 to TRBJ2-2; TRBD1 is a possible D gene (5 bases). The germline CDR1 and CDR2 sequences are MNHEY and SMNVEV (reference sequence). This CDR3 is 13 amino acids long. Trimming pared 6 bases from V and 5 bases from J, leaving 10 bases between. CDR3 sequence reads: CASRPRGTGELFF. DNA for the CDR3: TGTGCCAGCAGGCCTAGGGGTACCGGGGAGCTGTTTTTT.

The chain joins TRBV21-1 to TRBJ2-7; the table's TRBD2 call for D was not verified on the DNA. TRBV21-1 is classified as a pseudogene. This CDR3 has 17 residues. CDR3 bases: TGTGCCAGCAGCAATATAGGAACTAGCGGTCTATCCTACGAGCAGTACTTC. Protein sequence: CASSNIGTSGLSYEQYF.